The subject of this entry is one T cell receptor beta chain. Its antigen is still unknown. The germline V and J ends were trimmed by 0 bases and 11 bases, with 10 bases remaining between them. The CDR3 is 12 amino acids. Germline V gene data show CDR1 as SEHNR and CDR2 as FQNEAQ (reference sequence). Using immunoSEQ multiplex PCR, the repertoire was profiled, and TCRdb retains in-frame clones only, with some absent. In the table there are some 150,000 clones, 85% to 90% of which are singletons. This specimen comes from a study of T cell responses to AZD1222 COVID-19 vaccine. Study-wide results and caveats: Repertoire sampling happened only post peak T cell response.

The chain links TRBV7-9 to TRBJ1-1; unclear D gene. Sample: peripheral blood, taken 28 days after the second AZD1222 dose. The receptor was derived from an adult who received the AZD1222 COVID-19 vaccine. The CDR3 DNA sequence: TGTGCCAGCAGCTTAGCCCCGGGGAGGGCTTTCTTT. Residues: CASSLAPGRAFF.